One T cell receptor beta chain is described in this entry. The CDR3 spans 15 residues. The V end was cut by 2 bases, the J end by 1 base, with 12 bases between. From germline, CDR1 is SGHTA and CDR2 FQGNSA. The data derive from a study of blood T cell repertoires in COVID-19. Across the study: Both acute and convalescent COVID-19 samples were obtained from the United States, Italy and Spain. Sample material is recorded as cDNA or gDNA derived from T cells, B-cell-depleted T cells, or PBMCs.

Original methodology: Amplification with reference gene primers provided the estimates of nucleated cell counts. This table comes from immunoSEQ multiplex PCR, and its TCRdb copy is limited to in-frame clones, with some not included. That table supplies the V and J calls and clone size; D and trimming were determined from the DNA. The table shows roughly 160,000 clones, with approximately 86% occurring only once. This chain links TRBV7-2 with TRBJ2-7; maybe TRBD1 (7 bases). The receptor was isolated from a woman older than 75 with COVID-19, enrolled during active disease. The specimen sequenced was peripheral blood. The DNA of the CDR3 is TGTGCCAGCAGCTTACGGCAGGGGGGTTCCTACGAGCAGTACTTC. As protein: CASSLRQGGSYEQYF. Supplemented by reference TRBV7-2 and TRBJ2-7, the full variable domain reads GAGVSQSPSNKVTEKGKDVELRCDPISGHTALYWYRQSLGQGLEFLIYFQGNSAPDKSGLPSDRFSAERTGGSVSTLTIQRTQQEDSAVYLCASSLRQGGSYEQYFGPGTRLTVT.